The 10 T cell receptor beta chains presented below share a single source sample, sequenced in a study of OX40 agonist ivuxolimab in advanced cancers. Library preparation used the immunoSEQ multiplex PCR assay. TCRdb holds this immuneACCESS table with in-frame rearrangements only. Some clones are missing; in checked studies, unresolved V genes explain under half, and the rest has no known cause. The table for this sample lists roughly 60,000 clones; about 93% of them were counted only once. The biggest ten clones account for 25% of the sample. The material sequenced was CD4+ or CD8+ T cells sorted from blood, taken in a trial of the OX40 agonist ivuxolimab. The receptors were sampled from an adult with an advanced solid tumor such as melanoma, head and neck, liver or kidney cancer.

The chain has TRBV10-2 and TRBJ2-5; 10 bases are a match to TRBD1. CDR1 is WSHSY and CDR2 is SAAADI in the germline V gene. This CDR3 comprises 15 residues. The J segment lost 9 bases and the V segment lost 4 bases, leaving 11 bases of the junction unmatched. CDR3 DNA sequence: TGCGCCAGCAGTGTGGACAGGGGGTGGGGGAGGGCCCAGTACTTC. Its protein product is CASSVDRGWGRAQYF.

The rearrangement uses TRBV27 and TRBJ1-2; 8 positions match TRBD1. The junction had 14 bases not matched to a gene; V was cut back by 3 bases and J by 8 bases. Germline lookup yields CDR1 MNHEY and CDR2 SMNVEV (reference sequence). This CDR3 spans 16 amino acids. The CDR3 loop reads CASSLRGTGRAWGYTF. CDR3 in DNA: TGTGCCAGCAGTTTGAGGGGGACAGGAAGGGCATGGGGCTACACCTTC.

The CDR3 region is CASSHALAGSYNEQFF. CDR3 in DNA: TGTGCCAGCAGCCACGCTCTAGCAGGCTCCTACAATGAGCAGTTCTTC. The V and J genes are TRBV7-2 and TRBJ2-1; TRBD2 is a possible D gene (5 bases). V lost 5 bases and J lost 0, with 14 bases in between. The CDR3 runs to 16 residues. CDR1 is SGHTA and CDR2 is FQGNSA in the germline V gene. Filled out from reference TRBV7-2 and TRBJ2-1, the complete variable domain reads GAGVSQSPSNKVTEKGKDVELRCDPISGHTALYWYRQSLGQGLEFLIYFQGNSAPDKSGLPSDRFSAERTGGSVSTLTIQRTQQEDSAVYLCASSHALAGSYNEQFFGPGTRLTVL.

This chain uses TRBV5-1 with TRBJ1-4; perhaps TRBD1 as D (5 bases). V dropped 3 bases and J dropped 0 bases, with 12 bases sitting between them. The CDR3 sequence is 16 residues long. CDR1 and CDR2 (germline): SGHRS, YFSETQ. CDR3 region: CASSSMDISTNEKLFF. CDR3 DNA sequence: TGCGCCAGCAGCTCAATGGACATATCAACTAATGAAAAACTGTTTTTT.

The chain carries TRBV28 and TRBJ2-6; D uncertain. This CDR3 spans 18 amino acids. Germline values: CDR1 MDHEN, CDR2 SYDVKM. Trimming removed 2 bases at V and 1 base at J, with 15 bases between. The CDR3 loop is CASSLIQIFVSGANVLTF. DNA for the CDR3: TGTGCCAGCAGTTTAATTCAAATATTTGTTTCTGGGGCCAACGTCCTGACTTTC.

This clone was detected only once. The chain is built from TRBV19 and TRBJ2-7; no clear D. CDR1 and CDR2 from the germline V gene are LNHDA and SQIVND (reference sequence). The V and J ends lost 1 base and 4 bases respectively, with 14 bases between them. The CDR3 sequence is 15 residues long. The CDR3 loop reads CASSIGSGWVYEQYF. The CDR3 bases are TGTGCCAGTAGTATAGGCTCAGGCTGGGTATACGAGCAGTACTTC.

This chain connects TRBV27 to TRBJ2-3; 9 bases agree with TRBD1. The CDR3 loop spans 17 amino acids. CDR1 and CDR2 from the germline V gene are MNHEY and SMNVEV (reference sequence). V lost 8 bases to trimming and J lost 0 bases; unmatched junction nucleotides: 12. The CDR3 DNA reads as TGTGCCAGCGCAACGGGACTACAGGGGGCAAGCACAGATACGCAGTATTTT. It specifies CASATGLQGASTDTQYF.

This rearrangement joins TRBV4-2 to TRBJ2-3, with D unresolved. Trimming removed 0 bases at V and 2 bases at J, with 9 bases between. Germline values: CDR1 LGHNA, CDR2 YNFKEQ. The CDR3 is 15 amino acids. The CDR3 nucleotides read TGTGCCAGCAGCCAAGAGGCTGAGGCCACAGATACGCAGTATTTT. Residues: CASSQEAEATDTQYF.

This chain links TRBV11-3 with TRBJ1-1; D perhaps matches TRBD1 (5 bases). The CDR3 contains 13 residues. Germline CDR1 SGHNT, CDR2 YENEEA. V dropped 5 bases and J dropped 2 bases, with 9 bases sitting between them. The CDR3 reads CASSPGGNTEAFF. CDR3 nucleotide sequence: TGTGCCAGCAGCCCGGGGGGTAACACTGAAGCTTTCTTT.

This clone was detected only once. The rearrangement joins TRBV28 to TRBJ2-1; 9 nucleotides match TRBD1. The CDR3 contains 14 residues. Germline trimming cut 4 bases from V and 6 bases from J; bases unmatched to any gene: 4. The germline gives CDR1 MDHEN, CDR2 SYDVKM. CDR3 protein: CASSSGTGTNEQFF. In DNA, the CDR3 is TGTGCCAGCAGTTCCGGGACAGGGACCAATGAGCAGTTCTTC.